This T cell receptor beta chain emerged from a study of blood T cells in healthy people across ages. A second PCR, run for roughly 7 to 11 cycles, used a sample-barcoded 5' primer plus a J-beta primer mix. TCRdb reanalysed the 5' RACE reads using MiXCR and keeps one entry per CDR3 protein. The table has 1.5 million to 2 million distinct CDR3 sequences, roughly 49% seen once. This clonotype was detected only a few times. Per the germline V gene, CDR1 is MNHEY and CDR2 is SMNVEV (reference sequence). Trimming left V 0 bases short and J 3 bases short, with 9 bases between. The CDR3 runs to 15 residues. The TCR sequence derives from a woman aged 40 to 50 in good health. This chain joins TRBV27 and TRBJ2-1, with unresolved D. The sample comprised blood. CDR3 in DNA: TGTGCCAGCAGTTTATCTTCGCCAAACTACAATGAGCAGTTCTTC. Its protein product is CASSLSSPNYNEQFF.